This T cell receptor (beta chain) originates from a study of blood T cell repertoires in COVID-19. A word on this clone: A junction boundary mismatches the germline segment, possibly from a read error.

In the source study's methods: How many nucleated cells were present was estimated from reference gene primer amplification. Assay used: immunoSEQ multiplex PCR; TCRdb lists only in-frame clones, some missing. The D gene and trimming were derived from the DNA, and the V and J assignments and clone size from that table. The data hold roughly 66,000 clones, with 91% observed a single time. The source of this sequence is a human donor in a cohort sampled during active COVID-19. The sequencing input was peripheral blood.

The CDR3 DNA follows: TGTGCCAGCTCACCCCCGCCGACAAGGAAAACTAGCGGGAGGATCTCCCACGAGCAGTACTTC. Its translation is CASSPPPTRKTSGRISHEQYF. V usage is TRBV18 and J usage is TRBJ2-7; 12 bases agree with TRBD2. Germline CDR1 KGHSH, CDR2 LQKENI. The CDR3 loop spans 21 amino acids.